Shown below are 9 T cell receptor beta chains from a single sample sequenced in a study of human T cells and chemical hapten exposure. Time point of the sample: healthy volunteer bleed at 2 weeks. Unfractionated whole blood was the source from which total RNA was extracted. TCRdb reprocessed the RACE reads via MiXCR and lists one record per CDR3 protein. The sample yields approximately 33,000 distinct CDR3 sequences, 7% to 8.5% seen once. Sequenced sample: whole blood. The receptors come from a human donor in good health. Some clones in this sample may be carry-over from other donors' samples.

This clonotype was observed many times. The rearrangement joins TRBV4-3 to TRBJ2-1, with 7 positions matching TRBD2. The CDR3 covers 16 residues. V was pared by 0 bases and J by 0 bases, with 2 bases of the junction left unmatched. Germline CDR1 and CDR2: LGHNA and YSLEER. CDR3 sequence: CASSQESGGSYNEQFF. Written as DNA, the CDR3 is TGCGCCAGCAGCCAAGAATCGGGGGGCTCCTACAATGAGCAGTTCTTC.

There are many counts of this clonotype. V is TRBV6-5 and J is TRBJ2-5; weak D call: TRBD2 (6 bases). V lost 0 bases and J lost 10, with 18 bases in between. Germline V CDR1 and CDR2: MNHEY, SVGAGI. The CDR3 totals 15 residues. The CDR3 loop is CASSYSFTNPGDQYF. CDR3 in DNA: TGTGCCAGCAGTTACTCGTTCACCAACCCGGGGGACCAGTACTTC.

Ten or more counts support this clonotype. J is TRBJ2-1 and V is TRBV7-6; 12 bases are shared with TRBD2. Per the germline V gene, CDR1 is SGHVS and CDR2 is FNYEAQ. The ends lost 1 base at V and 4 bases at J; junction bases unmatched: 8. CDR3 length: 18 amino acids. The CDR3 here is CASSLGGPSGGGYNEQFF. In DNA, the CDR3 is TGTGCCAGCAGCTTAGGCGGTCCTAGCGGGGGGGGGTACAATGAGCAGTTCTTC.

At least ten counts were recorded for this clonotype. The chain employs TRBV20-1 and TRBJ2-7, with no clear D. In germline, CDR1 is DFQATT, CDR2 SNEGSKA (reference sequence). V shed 2 bases and J shed 6 bases, with 14 bases lying between them. CDR3 size: 13 residues. The CDR3 DNA is TGCAGTGCTAGATCCATTCGGTCGGGCGAGCAGTACTTC. This gives the protein CSARSIRSGEQYF.

In this sample, this clonotype turned up a few times. V is TRBV5-6 and J is TRBJ1-1, with a possible D match to TRBD1 (5 bases). CDR3 length: 13 amino acids. V lost 1 base, J lost 6 bases, and 10 bases lay in between. Germline V gene lookup returns CDR1 SGHDT and CDR2 YYEEEE. The CDR3 is CASSLPRGAEAFF. The CDR3 DNA follows: TGTGCCAGCAGCTTGCCCAGAGGGGCTGAAGCTTTCTTT.

This clonotype appeared a few times. The genes are TRBV7-9 and TRBJ1-3, with a tentative D call TRBD1 (6 bases). CDR1 is SEHNR and CDR2 is FQNEAQ in the germline V gene (reference sequence). Trimming pared 5 bases from V and 6 bases from J, leaving 14 bases between. The CDR3 spans 14 residues. The CDR3 here is CASSRGELENTIYF. The CDR3 DNA reads as TGTGCCAGCAGCAGGGGGGAATTGGAAAACACCATATATTTT.

Ten or more counts support this clonotype. The chain carries TRBV6-6 and TRBJ1-3, with D maybe TRBD1 (5 bases). V shed 6 bases and J shed 4 bases, with 16 bases lying between them. From germline, CDR1 is MNHNY and CDR2 SVGAGI (reference sequence). The CDR3 is 15 residues long. This CDR3 is CASRTDTQGGNTIYF. The CDR3 DNA reads TGTGCCAGCAGGACGGACACCCAAGGGGGAAACACCATATATTTT.

This clonotype has at least ten counts. The chain links TRBV27 to TRBJ1-2; no reliable D call. CDR3 length equals 13 residues. Germline V gene lookup returns CDR1 MNHEY and CDR2 SMNVEV (reference sequence). Trimming took off 5 bases at V and 12 bases at J, with 19 bases between the two ends. CDR3 loop: CASSEGYRGRHTF. The CDR3 DNA reads TGTGCCAGCAGTGAGGGATATAGAGGCCGTCACACCTTC.

The genes are TRBV7-8 and TRBJ2-5; no firm D call. Germline assignment: CDR1 SGHVS and CDR2 FQNEAQ. The CDR3 runs to 16 residues. V was clipped by 1 base and J by 3 bases, with 15 bases between them. In DNA, the CDR3 is TGTGCCAGCAGCTTAGGTCCGGCCAAGAGAGAAGAGACCCAGTACTTC. Translation: CASSLGPAKREETQYF.